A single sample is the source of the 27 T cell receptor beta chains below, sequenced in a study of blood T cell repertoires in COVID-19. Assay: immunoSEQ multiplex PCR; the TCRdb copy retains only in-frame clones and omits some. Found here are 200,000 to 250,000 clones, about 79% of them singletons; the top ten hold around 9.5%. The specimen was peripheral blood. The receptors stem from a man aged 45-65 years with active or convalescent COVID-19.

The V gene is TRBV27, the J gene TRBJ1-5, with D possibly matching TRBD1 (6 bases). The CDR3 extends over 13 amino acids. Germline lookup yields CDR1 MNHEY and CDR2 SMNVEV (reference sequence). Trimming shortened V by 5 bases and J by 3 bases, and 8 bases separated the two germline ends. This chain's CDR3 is CASSRTVNQPQHF. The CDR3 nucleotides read TGTGCCAGCAGTCGGACAGTCAATCAGCCCCAGCATTTT.

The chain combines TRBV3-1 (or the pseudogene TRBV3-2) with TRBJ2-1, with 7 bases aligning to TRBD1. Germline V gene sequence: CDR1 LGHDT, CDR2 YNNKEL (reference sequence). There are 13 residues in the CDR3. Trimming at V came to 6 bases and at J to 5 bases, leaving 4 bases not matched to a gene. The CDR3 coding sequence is TGTGCCAGCAGTCGACAGGGACACAATGAGCAGTTCTTC. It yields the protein CASSRQGHNEQFF.

The CDR3 is CASSLDPAALGEQYF. In DNA form, the CDR3 reads TGCGCCAGCAGCTTGGACCCAGCGGCTTTGGGGGAGCAGTACTTC. The V call is TRBV5-1, the J call TRBJ2-7, with D possibly TRBD2 on 5 matching bases. Germline V gene data show CDR1 as SGHRS and CDR2 as YFSETQ. This CDR3 region has 15 residues. The ends were cut back, 0 bases at V and 7 bases at J, with 17 bases in the middle.

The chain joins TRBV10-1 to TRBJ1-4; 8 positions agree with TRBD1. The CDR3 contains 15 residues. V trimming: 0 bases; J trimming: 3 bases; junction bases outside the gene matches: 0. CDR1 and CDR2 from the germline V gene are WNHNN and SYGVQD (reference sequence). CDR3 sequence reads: CASSESTGANEKLFF. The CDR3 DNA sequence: TGCGCCAGCAGTGAGTCGACAGGGGCTAATGAAAAACTGTTTTTT.

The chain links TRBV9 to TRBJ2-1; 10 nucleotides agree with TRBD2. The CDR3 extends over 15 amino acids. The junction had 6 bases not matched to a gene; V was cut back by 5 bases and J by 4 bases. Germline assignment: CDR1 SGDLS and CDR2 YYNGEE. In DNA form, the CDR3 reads TGTGCCAGCAGTTATGGACTAGCGGAATACAATGAGCAGTTCTTC. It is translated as CASSYGLAEYNEQFF.

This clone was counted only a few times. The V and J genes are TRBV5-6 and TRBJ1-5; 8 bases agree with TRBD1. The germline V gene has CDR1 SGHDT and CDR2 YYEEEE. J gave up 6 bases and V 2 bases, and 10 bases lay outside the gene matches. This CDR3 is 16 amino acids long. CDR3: CASSLGGRGHGQPQHF. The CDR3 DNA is TGTGCCAGCAGCTTAGGGGGCAGGGGGCACGGTCAGCCCCAGCATTTT.

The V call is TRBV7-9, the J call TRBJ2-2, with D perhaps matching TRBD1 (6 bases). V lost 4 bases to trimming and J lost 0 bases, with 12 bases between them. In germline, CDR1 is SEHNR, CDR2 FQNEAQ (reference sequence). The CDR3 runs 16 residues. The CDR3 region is CASSWTDRANTGELFF. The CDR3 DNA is TGTGCCAGCAGCTGGACGGACAGAGCGAACACCGGGGAGCTGTTTTTT.

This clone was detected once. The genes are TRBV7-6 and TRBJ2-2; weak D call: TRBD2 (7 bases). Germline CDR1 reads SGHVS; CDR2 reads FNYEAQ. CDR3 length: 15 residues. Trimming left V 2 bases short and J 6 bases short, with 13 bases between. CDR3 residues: CASSLWREGAGELFF. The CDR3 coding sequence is TGTGCCAGCAGCTTATGGAGGGAGGGGGCCGGGGAGCTGTTTTTT.

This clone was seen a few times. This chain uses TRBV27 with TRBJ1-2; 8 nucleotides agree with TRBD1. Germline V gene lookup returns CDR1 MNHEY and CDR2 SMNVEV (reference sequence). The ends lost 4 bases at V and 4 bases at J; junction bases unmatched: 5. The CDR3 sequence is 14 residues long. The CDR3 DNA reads TGTGCCAGCAGTTGGGCAGGGGGCATCTATGGCTACACCTTC. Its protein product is CASSWAGGIYGYTF.

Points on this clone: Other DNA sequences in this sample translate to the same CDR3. The CDR3 sequence is CASSLGQGDQPQHF. The CDR3 bases are TGCGCCAGCAGCTTGGGACAGGGGGATCAGCCCCAGCATTTT. The chain employs TRBV5-1 and TRBJ1-5; 9 bases agree with TRBD1. The CDR3 sequence is 14 residues long. Germline V CDR1 and CDR2: SGHRS, YFSETQ. With 0 bases clipped from V and 5 bases from J, the junction kept 0 bases outside the gene matches.

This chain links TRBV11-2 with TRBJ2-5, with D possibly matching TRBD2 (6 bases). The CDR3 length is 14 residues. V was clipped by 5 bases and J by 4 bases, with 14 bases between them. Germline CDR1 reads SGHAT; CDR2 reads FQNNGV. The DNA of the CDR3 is TGTGCCAGCAGCCCACCGGGGGACGGAGAGACCCAGTACTTC. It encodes CASSPPGDGETQYF. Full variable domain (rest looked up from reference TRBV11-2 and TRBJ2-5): EAGVAQSPRYKIIEKRQSVAFWCNPISGHATLYWYQQILGQGPKLLIQFQNNGVVDDSQLPKDRFSAERLKGVDSTLKIQPAKLEDSAVYLCASSPPGDGETQYFGPGTRLLVL.

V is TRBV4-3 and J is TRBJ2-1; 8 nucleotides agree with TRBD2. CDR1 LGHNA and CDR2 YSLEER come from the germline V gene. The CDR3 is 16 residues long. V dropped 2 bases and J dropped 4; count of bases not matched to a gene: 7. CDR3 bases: TGCGCCAGCAGCCAAAACGCACAGCGGGAGTACAATGAGCAGTTCTTC. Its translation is CASSQNAQREYNEQFF.

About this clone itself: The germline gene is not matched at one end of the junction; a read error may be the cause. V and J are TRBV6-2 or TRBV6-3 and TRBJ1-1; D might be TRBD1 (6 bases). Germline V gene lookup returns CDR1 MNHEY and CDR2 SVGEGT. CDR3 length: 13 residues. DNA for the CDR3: TGTGTCAGCAGTTTCTACAGGGCAACTGAAGCTTTCTTT. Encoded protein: CVSSFYRATEAFF.

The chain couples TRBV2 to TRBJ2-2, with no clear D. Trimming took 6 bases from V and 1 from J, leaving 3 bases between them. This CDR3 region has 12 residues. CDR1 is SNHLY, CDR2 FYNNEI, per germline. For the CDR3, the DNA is TGTGCCAGCAGCCGGAACACCGGGGAGCTGTTTTTT. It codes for CASSRNTGELFF.

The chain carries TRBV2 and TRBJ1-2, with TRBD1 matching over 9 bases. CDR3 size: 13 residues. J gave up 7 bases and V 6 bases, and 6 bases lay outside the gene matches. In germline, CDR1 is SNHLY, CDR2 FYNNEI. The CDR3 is CASSPTGGGGYTF. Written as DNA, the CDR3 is TGTGCCAGCAGCCCAACAGGGGGCGGTGGCTACACCTTC.

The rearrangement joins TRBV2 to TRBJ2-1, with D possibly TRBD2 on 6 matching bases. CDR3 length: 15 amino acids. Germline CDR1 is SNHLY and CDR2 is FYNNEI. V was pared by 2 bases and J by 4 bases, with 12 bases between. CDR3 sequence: CASSEYGGNYNEQFF. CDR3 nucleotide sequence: TGTGCCAGCAGTGAATATGGGGGGAATTACAATGAGCAGTTCTTC. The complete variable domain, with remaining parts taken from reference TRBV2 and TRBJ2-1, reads EPEVTQTPSHQVTQMGQEVILRCVPISNHLYFYWYRQILGQKVEFLVSFYNNEISEKSEIFDDQFSVERPDGSNFTLKIRSTKLEDSAMYFCASSEYGGNYNEQFFGPGTRLTVL.

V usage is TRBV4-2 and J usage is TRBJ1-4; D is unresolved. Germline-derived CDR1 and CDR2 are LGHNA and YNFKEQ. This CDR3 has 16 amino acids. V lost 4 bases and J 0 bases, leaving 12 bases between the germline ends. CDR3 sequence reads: CASSPTIGATNEKLFF. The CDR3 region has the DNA TGTGCCAGCAGCCCCACGATCGGAGCAACTAATGAAAAACTGTTTTTT.

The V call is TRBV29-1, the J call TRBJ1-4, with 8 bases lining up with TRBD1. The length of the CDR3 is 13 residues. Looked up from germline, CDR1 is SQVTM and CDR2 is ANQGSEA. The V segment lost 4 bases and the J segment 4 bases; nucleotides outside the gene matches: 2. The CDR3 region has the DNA TGCAGCGTTGCAGGACAGGGTAATGAAAAACTGTTTTTT. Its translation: CSVAGQGNEKLFF.

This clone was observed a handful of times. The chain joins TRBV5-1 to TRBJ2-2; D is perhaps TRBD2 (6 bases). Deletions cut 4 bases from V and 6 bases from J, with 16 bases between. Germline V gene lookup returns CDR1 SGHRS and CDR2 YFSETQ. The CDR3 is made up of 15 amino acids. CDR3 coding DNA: TGCGCCAGCAGCACCGGGACTCTATTCGCCGGGGAGCTGTTTTTT. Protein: CASSTGTLFAGELFF.

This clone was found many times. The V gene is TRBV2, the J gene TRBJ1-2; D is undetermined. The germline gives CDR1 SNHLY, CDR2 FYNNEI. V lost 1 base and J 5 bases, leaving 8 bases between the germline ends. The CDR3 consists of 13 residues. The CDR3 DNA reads TGTGCCAGCAGTGAAGGGCCTAGGTATGGCTACACCTTC. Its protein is CASSEGPRYGYTF.

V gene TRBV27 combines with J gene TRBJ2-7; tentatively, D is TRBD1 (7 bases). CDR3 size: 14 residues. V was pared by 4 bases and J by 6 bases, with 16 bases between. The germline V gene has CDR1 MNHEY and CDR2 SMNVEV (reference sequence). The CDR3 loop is CASSWSRGTSEQYF. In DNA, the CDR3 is TGTGCCAGCAGTTGGTCCAGGGGGACTTCCGAGCAGTACTTC.

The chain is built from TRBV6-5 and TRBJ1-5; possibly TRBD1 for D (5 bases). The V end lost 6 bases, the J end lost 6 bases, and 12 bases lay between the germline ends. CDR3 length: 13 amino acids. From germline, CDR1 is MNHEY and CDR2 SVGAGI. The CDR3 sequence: CASSNGGGQPQHF. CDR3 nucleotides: TGTGCCAGCAGCAACGGGGGGGGTCAGCCCCAGCATTTT.

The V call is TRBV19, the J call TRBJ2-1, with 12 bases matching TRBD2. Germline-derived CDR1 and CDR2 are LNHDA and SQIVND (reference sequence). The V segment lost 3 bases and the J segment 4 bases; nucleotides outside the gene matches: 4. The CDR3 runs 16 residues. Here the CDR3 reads CASSIWGLAGYNEQFF. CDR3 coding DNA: TGTGCCAGTAGTATCTGGGGACTAGCGGGTTACAATGAGCAGTTCTTC.

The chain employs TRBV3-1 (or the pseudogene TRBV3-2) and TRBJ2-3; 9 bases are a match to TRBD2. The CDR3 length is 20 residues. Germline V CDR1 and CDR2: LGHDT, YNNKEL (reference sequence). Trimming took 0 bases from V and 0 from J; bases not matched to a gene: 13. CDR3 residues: CASSQDRGSGSFLSTDTQYF. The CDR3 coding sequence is TGTGCCAGCAGCCAAGACAGGGGTAGCGGGAGTTTCCTTAGCACAGATACGCAGTATTTT.

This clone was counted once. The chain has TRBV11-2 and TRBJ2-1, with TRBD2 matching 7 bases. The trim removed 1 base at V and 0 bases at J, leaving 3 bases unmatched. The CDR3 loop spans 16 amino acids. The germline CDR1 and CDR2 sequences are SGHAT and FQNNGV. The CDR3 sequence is CASSLARTSSYNEQFF. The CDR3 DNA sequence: TGTGCCAGCAGCTTAGCCCGGACTAGCTCCTACAATGAGCAGTTCTTC. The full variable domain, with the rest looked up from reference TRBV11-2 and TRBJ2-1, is EAGVAQSPRYKIIEKRQSVAFWCNPISGHATLYWYQQILGQGPKLLIQFQNNGVVDDSQLPKDRFSAERLKGVDSTLKIQPAKLEDSAVYLCASSLARTSSYNEQFFGPGTRLTVL.

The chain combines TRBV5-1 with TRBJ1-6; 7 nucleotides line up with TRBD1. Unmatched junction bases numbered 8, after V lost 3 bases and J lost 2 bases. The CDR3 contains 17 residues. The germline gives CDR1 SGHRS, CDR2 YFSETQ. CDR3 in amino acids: CASSSGSGTAYNSPLHF. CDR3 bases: TGCGCCAGCAGCTCGGGGTCAGGGACAGCCTATAATTCACCCCTCCACTTT. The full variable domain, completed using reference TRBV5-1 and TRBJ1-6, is KAGVTQTPRYLIKTRGQQVTLSCSPISGHRSVSWYQQTPGQGLQFLFEYFSETQRNKGNFPGRFSGRQFSNSRSEMNVSTLELGDSALYLCASSSGSGTAYNSPLHFGNGTRLTVT.

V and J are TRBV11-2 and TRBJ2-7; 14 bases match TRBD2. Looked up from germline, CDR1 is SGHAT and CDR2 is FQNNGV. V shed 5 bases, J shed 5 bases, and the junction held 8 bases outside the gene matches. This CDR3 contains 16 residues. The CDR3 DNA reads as TGTGCCAGCAGCCTTCCGGGACTAGCGGGAGAGGACGAGCAGTACTTC. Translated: CASSLPGLAGEDEQYF.